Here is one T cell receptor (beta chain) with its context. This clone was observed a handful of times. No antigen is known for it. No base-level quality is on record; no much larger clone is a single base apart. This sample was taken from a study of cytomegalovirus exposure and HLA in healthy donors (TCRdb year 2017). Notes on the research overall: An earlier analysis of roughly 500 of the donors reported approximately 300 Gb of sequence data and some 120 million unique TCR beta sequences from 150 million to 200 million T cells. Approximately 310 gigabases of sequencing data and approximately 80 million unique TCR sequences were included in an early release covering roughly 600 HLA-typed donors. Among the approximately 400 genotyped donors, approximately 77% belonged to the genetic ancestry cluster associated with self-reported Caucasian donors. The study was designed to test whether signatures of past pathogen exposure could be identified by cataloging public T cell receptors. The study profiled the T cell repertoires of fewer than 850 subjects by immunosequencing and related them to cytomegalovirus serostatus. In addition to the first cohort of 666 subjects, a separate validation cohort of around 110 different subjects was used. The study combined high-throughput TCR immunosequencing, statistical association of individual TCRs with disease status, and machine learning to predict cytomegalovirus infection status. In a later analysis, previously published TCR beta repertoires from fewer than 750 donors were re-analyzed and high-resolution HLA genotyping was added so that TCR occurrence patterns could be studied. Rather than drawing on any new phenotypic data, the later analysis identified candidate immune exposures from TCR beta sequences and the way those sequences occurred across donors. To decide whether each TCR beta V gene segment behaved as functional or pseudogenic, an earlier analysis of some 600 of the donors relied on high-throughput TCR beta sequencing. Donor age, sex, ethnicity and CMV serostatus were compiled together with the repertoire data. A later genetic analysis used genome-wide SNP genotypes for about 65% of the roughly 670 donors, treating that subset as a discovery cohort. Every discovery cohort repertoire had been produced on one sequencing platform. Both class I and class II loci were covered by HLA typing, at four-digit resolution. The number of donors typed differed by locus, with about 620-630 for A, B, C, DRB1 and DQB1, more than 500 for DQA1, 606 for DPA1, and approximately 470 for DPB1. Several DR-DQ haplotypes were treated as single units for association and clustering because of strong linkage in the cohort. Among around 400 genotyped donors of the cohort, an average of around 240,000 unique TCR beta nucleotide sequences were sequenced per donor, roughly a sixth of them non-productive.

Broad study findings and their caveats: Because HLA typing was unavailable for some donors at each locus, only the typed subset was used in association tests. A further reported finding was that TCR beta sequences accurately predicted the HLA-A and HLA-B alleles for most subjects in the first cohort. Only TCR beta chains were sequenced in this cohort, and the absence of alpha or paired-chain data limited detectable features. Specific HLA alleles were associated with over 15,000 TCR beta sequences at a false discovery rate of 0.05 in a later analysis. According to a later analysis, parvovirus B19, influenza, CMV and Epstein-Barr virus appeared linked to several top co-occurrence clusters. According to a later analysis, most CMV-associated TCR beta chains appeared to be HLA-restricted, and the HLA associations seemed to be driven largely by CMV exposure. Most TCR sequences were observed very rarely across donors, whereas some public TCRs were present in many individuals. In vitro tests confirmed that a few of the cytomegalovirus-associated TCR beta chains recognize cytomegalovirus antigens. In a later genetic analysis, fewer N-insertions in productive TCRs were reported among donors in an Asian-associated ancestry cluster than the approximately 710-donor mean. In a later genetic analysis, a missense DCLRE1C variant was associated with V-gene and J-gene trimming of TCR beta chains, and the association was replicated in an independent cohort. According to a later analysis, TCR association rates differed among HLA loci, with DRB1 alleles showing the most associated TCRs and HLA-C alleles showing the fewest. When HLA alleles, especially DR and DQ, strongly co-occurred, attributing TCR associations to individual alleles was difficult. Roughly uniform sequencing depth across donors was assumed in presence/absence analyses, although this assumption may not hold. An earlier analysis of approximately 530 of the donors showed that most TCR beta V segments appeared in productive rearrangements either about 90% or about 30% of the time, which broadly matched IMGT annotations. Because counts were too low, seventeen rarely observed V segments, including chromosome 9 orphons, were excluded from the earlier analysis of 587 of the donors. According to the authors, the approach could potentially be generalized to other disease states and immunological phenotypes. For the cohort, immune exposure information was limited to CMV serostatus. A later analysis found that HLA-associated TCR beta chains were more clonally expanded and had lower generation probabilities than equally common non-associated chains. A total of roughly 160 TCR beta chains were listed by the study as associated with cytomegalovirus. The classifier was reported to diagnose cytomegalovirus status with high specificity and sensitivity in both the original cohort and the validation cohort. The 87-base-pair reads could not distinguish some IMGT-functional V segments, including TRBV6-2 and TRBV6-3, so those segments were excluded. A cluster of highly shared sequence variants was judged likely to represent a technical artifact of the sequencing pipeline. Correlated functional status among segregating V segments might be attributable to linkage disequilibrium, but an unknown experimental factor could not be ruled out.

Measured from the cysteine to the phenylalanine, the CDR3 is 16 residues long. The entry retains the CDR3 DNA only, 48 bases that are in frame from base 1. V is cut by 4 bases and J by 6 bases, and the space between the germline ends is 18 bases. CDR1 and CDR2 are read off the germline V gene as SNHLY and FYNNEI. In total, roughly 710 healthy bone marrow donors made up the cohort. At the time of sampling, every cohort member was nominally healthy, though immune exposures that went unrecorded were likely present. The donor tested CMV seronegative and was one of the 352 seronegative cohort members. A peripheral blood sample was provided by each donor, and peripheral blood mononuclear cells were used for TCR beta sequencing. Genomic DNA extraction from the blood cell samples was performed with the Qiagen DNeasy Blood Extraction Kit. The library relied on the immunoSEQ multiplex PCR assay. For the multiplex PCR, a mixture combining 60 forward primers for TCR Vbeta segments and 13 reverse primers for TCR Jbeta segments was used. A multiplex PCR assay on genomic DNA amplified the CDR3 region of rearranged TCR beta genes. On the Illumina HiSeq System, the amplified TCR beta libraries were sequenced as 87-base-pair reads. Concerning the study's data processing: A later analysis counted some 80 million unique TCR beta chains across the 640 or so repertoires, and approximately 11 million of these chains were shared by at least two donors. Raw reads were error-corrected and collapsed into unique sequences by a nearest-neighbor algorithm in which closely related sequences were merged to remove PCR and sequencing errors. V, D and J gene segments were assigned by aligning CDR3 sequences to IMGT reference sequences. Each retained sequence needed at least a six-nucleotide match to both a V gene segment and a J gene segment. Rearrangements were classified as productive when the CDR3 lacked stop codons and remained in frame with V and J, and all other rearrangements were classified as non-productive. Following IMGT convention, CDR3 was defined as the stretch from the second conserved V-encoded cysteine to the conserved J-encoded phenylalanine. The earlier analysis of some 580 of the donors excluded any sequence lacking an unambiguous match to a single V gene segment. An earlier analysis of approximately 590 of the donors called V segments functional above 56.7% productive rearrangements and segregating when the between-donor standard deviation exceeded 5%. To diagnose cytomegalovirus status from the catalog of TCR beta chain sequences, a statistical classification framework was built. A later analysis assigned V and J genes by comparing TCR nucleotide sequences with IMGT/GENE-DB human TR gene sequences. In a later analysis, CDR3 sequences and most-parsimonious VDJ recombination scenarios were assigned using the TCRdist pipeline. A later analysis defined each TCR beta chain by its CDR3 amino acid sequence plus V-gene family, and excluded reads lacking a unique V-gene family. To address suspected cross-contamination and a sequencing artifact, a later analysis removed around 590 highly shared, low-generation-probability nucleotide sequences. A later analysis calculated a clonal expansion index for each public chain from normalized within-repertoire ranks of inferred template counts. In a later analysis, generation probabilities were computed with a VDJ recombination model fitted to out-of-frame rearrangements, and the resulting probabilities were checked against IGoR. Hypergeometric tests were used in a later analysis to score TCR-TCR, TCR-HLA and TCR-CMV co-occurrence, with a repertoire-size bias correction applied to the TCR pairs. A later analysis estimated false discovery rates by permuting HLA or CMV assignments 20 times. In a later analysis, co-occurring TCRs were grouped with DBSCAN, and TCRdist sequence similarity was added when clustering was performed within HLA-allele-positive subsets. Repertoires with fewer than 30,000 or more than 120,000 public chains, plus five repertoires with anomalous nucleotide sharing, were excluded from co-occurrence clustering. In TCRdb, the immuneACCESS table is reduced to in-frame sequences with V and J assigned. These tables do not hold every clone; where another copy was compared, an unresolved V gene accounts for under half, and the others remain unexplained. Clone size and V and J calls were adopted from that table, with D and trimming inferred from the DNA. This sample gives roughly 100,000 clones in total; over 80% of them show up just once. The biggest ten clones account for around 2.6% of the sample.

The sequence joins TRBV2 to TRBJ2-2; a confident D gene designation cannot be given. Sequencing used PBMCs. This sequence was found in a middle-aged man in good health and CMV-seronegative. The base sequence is TGTGCCAGCAGTGCTGCGATCATCCTCCCCGCCGGGGAGCTGTTTTTT. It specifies CASSAAIILPAGELFF.